The 11 T cell receptor beta chains reported below all come from one sample, sequenced in a study of OX40 agonist ivuxolimab in advanced cancers. Produced via immunoSEQ multiplex PCR; TCRdb's table is partial and in-frame only. The profile shows about 68,000 clones, 65% to 85% of them singletons. The sequencing used CD4+ or CD8+ T cells sorted from blood, collected in a trial of the OX40 agonist ivuxolimab. The receptors here all came from an adult with an advanced solid tumor such as melanoma, head and neck, liver or kidney cancer.

This chain links TRBV9 with TRBJ2-3; no reliable D call. Germline CDR1 SGDLS, CDR2 YYNGEE. V lost 4 bases and J lost 1, with 7 bases in between. The CDR3 covers 13 residues. The DNA of the CDR3 is TGTGCCAGCAGCCCCCTCGGCACAGATACGCAGTATTTT. Its translation: CASSPLGTDTQYF.

V gene TRBV15 combines with J gene TRBJ1-4; 7 bases fit TRBD1. J gave up 5 bases and V 0 bases, and 12 bases lay outside the gene matches. Germline values: CDR1 LNHNV, CDR2 YYDKDF (reference sequence). This CDR3 contains 18 residues. The DNA for the CDR3 is TGTGCCACCAGCAGAGATCGGGTCCAGGGGGTATCAAATGAAAAACTGTTTTTT. It specifies CATSRDRVQGVSNEKLFF.

The chain recombines TRBV7-9 with TRBJ2-3; D may be TRBD2 (6 bases). Germline CDR1 is SEHNR and CDR2 is FQNEAQ (reference sequence). The length of the CDR3 is 14 residues. Trimming took off 8 bases at V and 4 bases at J, with 16 bases between the two ends. The CDR3 DNA is TGTGCCAGCGAGAGGACTATGGTATCAGATACGCAGTATTTT. Its protein is CASERTMVSDTQYF.

In its sample, this clone was seen many times. The chain carries TRBV2 and TRBJ2-7; D gene ambiguous. The V end lost 8 bases, the J end lost 0 bases, and 8 bases lay between the germline ends. CDR1 is SNHLY and CDR2 is FYNNEI in the germline V gene. The CDR3 length is 12 residues. CDR3 amino acids: CASGYTSYEQYF. The CDR3 DNA follows: TGTGCCAGCGGGTACACCTCCTACGAGCAGTACTTC.

J is TRBJ2-1 and V is TRBV28; D not certain. V was clipped by 6 bases and J by 0 bases, with 15 bases between them. CDR1 is MDHEN, CDR2 SYDVKM, per germline. The CDR3 extends over 16 amino acids. CDR3: CASRFGRFSSYNEQFF. CDR3 coding DNA: TGTGCCAGCAGGTTCGGACGGTTCAGCTCCTACAATGAGCAGTTCTTC.

The chain uses TRBV27 and TRBJ2-7; 8 bases agree with TRBD1. Trimming at V came to 2 bases and at J to 4 bases, leaving 13 bases not matched to a gene. From germline, CDR1 is MNHEY and CDR2 SMNVEV (reference sequence). The CDR3 is 17 residues long. This CDR3 reads CASSLDPDRAGNYEQYF. CDR3 nucleotide sequence: TGTGCCAGCAGTTTAGACCCGGACAGGGCTGGGAATTACGAGCAGTACTTC.

The J gene is TRBJ1-1, the V gene TRBV19; D remains unclear. Germline V gives CDR1 LNHDA, CDR2 SQIVND (reference sequence). The CDR3 contains 15 residues. Deletions cut 3 bases from V and 4 bases from J, with 15 bases between. The CDR3 loop is CASSISVAGSTEAFF. Written as DNA, the CDR3 is TGTGCCAGTAGTATCTCAGTAGCGGGGAGCACTGAAGCTTTCTTT.

The CDR3: CASSIRTGGIYEQYF. Here the CDR3 DNA reads TGTGCCAGTAGTATAAGAACAGGGGGCATCTACGAGCAGTACTTC. The V gene is TRBV19, the J gene TRBJ2-7, with 9 positions matching TRBD1. This CDR3 has 15 amino acids. Trimming at V came to 2 bases and at J to 3 bases, leaving 5 bases not matched to a gene. The germline CDR1 and CDR2 sequences are LNHDA and SQIVND (reference sequence).

In its sample, this clone was seen once. The rearrangement uses TRBV7-9 and TRBJ2-2, with 9 bases matching TRBD1. CDR3 size: 17 residues. Germline CDR1 SEHNR, CDR2 FQNEAQ (reference sequence). Trimming cost V 0 bases and J 3 bases; bases outside gene matches: 5. CDR3 DNA: TGTGCCAGCAGCTTAGCCGGGGACAGGGACTACACCGGGGAGCTGTTTTTT. It encodes CASSLAGDRDYTGELFF.

This clone was seen just once. This rearrangement joins TRBV7-9 to TRBJ2-6; a weak D match, TRBD2 (6 bases). The ends were cut back, 5 bases at V and 0 bases at J, with 20 bases in the middle. The germline CDR1 and CDR2 sequences are SEHNR and FQNEAQ (reference sequence). This CDR3 comprises 19 residues. CDR3 in amino acids: CASSLSGVGLSSGANVLTF. CDR3 bases: TGTGCCAGCAGCCTCTCGGGGGTGGGGTTAAGCTCTGGGGCCAACGTCCTGACTTTC.

This chain uses TRBV29-1 with TRBJ2-1; 8 bases fit TRBD1. Per germline, CDR1 SQVTM and CDR2 ANQGSEA. After removal of 8 bases from V and 4 bases from J, the junction contained 7 bases not matched to a gene. The CDR3 totals 13 residues. The CDR3 sequence: CSFGTGGYNEQFF. The CDR3 nucleotides are TGCAGCTTCGGTACAGGGGGGTACAATGAGCAGTTCTTC.